Presented here are 16 T cell receptor beta chains from one specimen sequenced in a study of blood T cell repertoires in COVID-19. Data came from immunoSEQ multiplex PCR; TCRdb stores just in-frame clones and leaves some out. The sample carries some 150,000 clones, about 84% recorded once. Sample: peripheral blood. The receptors here all came from a man aged 60 to 69 with active or convalescent COVID-19.

DNA for the CDR3: TGTGCCAGCAGCCCCGGACAAGCCTACGAGCAGTACTTC. Translation: CASSPGQAYEQYF. The rearrangement uses TRBV4-2 and TRBJ2-7, with D perhaps TRBD1 (5 bases). Germline lookup yields CDR1 LGHNA and CDR2 YNFKEQ. The CDR3 runs 13 residues. V lost 4 bases to trimming and J lost 2 bases, with 9 bases between them.

V is TRBV5-4 and J is TRBJ2-5; TRBD2 matches 9 bases. Germline CDR1 SGHNT, CDR2 YYREEE (reference sequence). The length of the CDR3 is 18 residues. The V segment lost 4 bases and the J segment 2 bases; nucleotides outside the gene matches: 15. The CDR3 region is CASSPPPSAGGLQETQYF. CDR3 sequence (DNA): TGTGCCAGCAGCCCCCCGCCCTCAGCGGGAGGCCTACAAGAGACCCAGTACTTC.

This clone has only a few counts. CDR3 region: CASSLSSGNQPQHF. The CDR3, as DNA: TGTGCCAGCAGTCTATCCAGCGGCAATCAGCCCCAGCATTTT. The chain joins TRBV6-6 to TRBJ1-5; D is ambiguous. The CDR3 is 14 residues long. Trimming took off 5 bases at V and 2 bases at J, with 10 bases between the two ends. CDR1 is MNHNY and CDR2 is SVGAGI in the germline V gene (reference sequence).

The gene calls are TRBV5-1 and TRBJ2-6, with D unresolved. Per germline, CDR1 SGHRS and CDR2 YFSETQ. CDR3 size: 14 residues. V dropped 2 bases and J dropped 2 bases, with 5 bases sitting between them. The CDR3 coding sequence is TGCGCCAGCAGCTTATTAGCTGGGGCCAACGTCCTGACTTTC. Its translation: CASSLLAGANVLTF.

About this clone itself: Other DNA sequences in this sample translate to the same CDR3. The chain employs TRBV3-1 (or the pseudogene TRBV3-2) and TRBJ2-7; 11 bases align to TRBD2. V was clipped by 6 bases and J by 4 bases; unmatched bases: 5. The CDR3 sequence is 14 residues long. The germline V gene encodes CDR1 LGHDT and CDR2 YNNKEL (reference sequence). CDR3 in DNA: TGTGCCAGCAGTAGGGGGACTAGCGGTTACGAGCAGTACTTC. Translated: CASSRGTSGYEQYF.

The chain recombines TRBV4-3 with TRBJ2-2; TRBD2 matches at 7 bases. The CDR3 consists of 16 residues. Per the germline V gene, CDR1 is LGHNA and CDR2 is YSLEER. V lost 0 bases to trimming and J lost 6 bases; unmatched junction nucleotides: 7. The CDR3 DNA is TGCGCCAGCAGCCAAGAAAGGAGACTAGCCGCCGGGGAGCTGTTTTTT. This translates into CASSQERRLAAGELFF.

The V call is TRBV6-2 or TRBV6-3, the J call TRBJ2-1; D possibly corresponds to TRBD1 (6 bases). The V end lost 4 bases, the J end lost 6 bases, and 7 bases lay between the germline ends. The CDR3 has 12 amino acids. Germline loops: CDR1 MNHEY, CDR2 SVGEGT. CDR3 in amino acids: CASSFRGNEQFF. CDR3 sequence (DNA): TGTGCCAGCAGTTTCAGGGGCAATGAGCAGTTCTTC.

This sequence joins TRBV3-1 (or the pseudogene TRBV3-2) and TRBJ1-4; D is uncertain. Germline CDR1 is LGHDT and CDR2 is YNNKEL (reference sequence). V was clipped by 0 bases and J by 4 bases, with 12 bases between them. CDR3 length: 16 amino acids. In DNA, the CDR3 is TGTGCCAGCAGCCAAGATAAGAGGGAGTTTAATGAAAAACTGTTTTTT. It specifies CASSQDKREFNEKLFF.

The rearrangement links TRBV7-2 to TRBJ2-6; the D is unclear. V was trimmed by 5 bases and J by 4 bases, leaving 9 bases between them. The V gene's germline CDR1 is SGHTA and CDR2 FQGNSA. The CDR3 is 14 residues long. The CDR3: CASSQANGANVLTF. Here the CDR3 DNA reads TGTGCCAGCAGCCAGGCTAACGGGGCCAACGTCCTGACTTTC.

The chain links TRBV28 to TRBJ1-1; perhaps TRBD1 as D (5 bases). The CDR3 has 14 amino acids. Trimming took 2 bases from V and 4 from J, leaving 11 bases between them. CDR1 and CDR2 (germline): MDHEN, SYDVKM. The CDR3 sequence: CASSLPGLGTEAFF. The CDR3 coding sequence is TGTGCCAGCAGTTTACCAGGGCTGGGCACTGAAGCTTTCTTT. Looking up the rest from reference TRBV28 and TRBJ1-1 gives the full variable domain: DVKVTQSSRYLVKRTGEKVFLECVQDMDHENMFWYRQDPGLGLRLIYFSYDVKMKEKGDIPEGYSVSREKKERFSLILESASTNQTSMYLCASSLPGLGTEAFFGQGTRLTVV.

The rearrangement joins TRBV6-6 to TRBJ2-1; 9 nucleotides align to TRBD2. The CDR3 covers 16 residues. V was clipped by 2 bases and J by 7 bases; unmatched bases: 9. In germline, CDR1 is MNHNY, CDR2 SVGAGI (reference sequence). CDR3 in amino acids: CASSYPTSGAGNEQFF. CDR3 sequence (DNA): TGTGCCAGCAGTTACCCGACTAGCGGAGCTGGGAATGAGCAGTTCTTC.

The chain has TRBV7-9 and TRBJ1-1; unclear D gene. Trimming shortened V by 5 bases and J by 1 base, and 11 bases separated the two germline ends. CDR3 length: 14 residues. The germline V gene encodes CDR1 SEHNR and CDR2 FQNEAQ (reference sequence). CDR3 amino acids: CASSRTYTNTEAFF. The DNA of the CDR3 is TGTGCCAGCAGCCGAACCTATACGAACACTGAAGCTTTCTTT.

The genes are TRBV5-1 and TRBJ2-5, with a weak D call TRBD1 (8 bases). Germline CDR1 is SGHRS and CDR2 is YFSETQ. With 5 bases removed from V and 1 base from J, the gap between germline ends came to 15 bases. The CDR3 covers 15 residues. The CDR3 DNA is TGCGCCAGCAGGGGAGGGACAGGAACCCAAGAGACCCAGTACTTC. It codes for CASRGGTGTQETQYF.

This clone was observed a single time. The genes are TRBV7-3 and TRBJ2-6; 7 bases are a match to TRBD1. V shed 5 bases, J shed 0 bases, and the junction held 1 base outside the gene matches. The CDR3 is made up of 15 amino acids. CDR1 and CDR2 (germline): SGHTA, FQGTGA. The CDR3 DNA reads as TGTGCCAGCAGCCGGGACAGCTCTGGGGCCAACGTCCTGACTTTC. Protein product: CASSRDSSGANVLTF.

The chain joins TRBV4-2 to TRBJ1-4; D may be TRBD1 (6 bases). CDR1 is LGHNA, CDR2 YNFKEQ, per germline. The CDR3 has 15 amino acids. Trimming removed 0 bases at V and 3 bases at J, with 8 bases between. CDR3 region: CASSQEQGANEKLFF. The CDR3 coding sequence is TGTGCCAGCAGCCAAGAACAGGGAGCTAATGAAAAACTGTTTTTT.

The chain is built from TRBV19 and TRBJ1-5; 7 nucleotides align to TRBD1. CDR3 length equals 15 residues. Trimming took 5 bases from V and 4 from J; bases not matched to a gene: 8. Germline CDR1 is LNHDA and CDR2 is SQIVND (reference sequence). The CDR3 protein is CASSSPGTVNQPQHF. CDR3 coding DNA: TGTGCCAGTAGTTCCCCCGGGACAGTAAATCAGCCCCAGCATTTT.